The 11 T cell receptor beta chains below were found in one sample sequenced in a study of T-cell reconstitution after alpha-beta-depleted transplantation in children. As it was prepared, the TCRbeta library received unique molecular identifiers. TCRdb independently ran MiXCR on the PCR reads; one entry per CDR3 protein. This table holds about 160,000 distinct CDR3 sequences, roughly 10% found once. The source was PBMCs, collected before TCRalphabeta/CD19-depleted stem cell transplant. The receptors shown here come from a boy younger than 10 with acute myeloid leukemia, due to receive a stem cell transplant.

Turning to this clonotype: A much more abundant neighbour one base away suggests this may be a read error. The genes are TRBV5-1 and TRBJ1-3; tentatively, D is TRBD1 (5 bases). In germline, CDR1 is SGHRS, CDR2 YFSETQ. The CDR3 is made up of 14 amino acids. CDR3 loop: CASSLGQGGNPIYF. Here the CDR3 DNA reads TGCGCCAGCAGCTTGGGGCAGGGAGGAAACCCCATATATTTT.

This clonotype was seen repeatedly, ten times or more. This chain joins TRBV11-1 and TRBJ2-4; D is ambiguous. CDR1 SGHAT and CDR2 FQDESV come from the germline V gene (reference sequence). The CDR3 covers 18 residues. The ends were cut back, 2 bases at V and 1 base at J, with 18 bases in the middle. CDR3 sequence (DNA): TGTGCCAGCAGCTTACTCCAACGGGCAGATTCTGCCAAAAACATTCAGTACTTC. Translation: CASSLLQRADSAKNIQYF.

This clonotype was picked up many times. The rearrangement links TRBV7-8 to TRBJ1-2, with no clear D. Trimming took 10 bases from V and 1 from J, leaving 19 bases between them. The CDR3 totals 15 residues. Looked up from germline, CDR1 is SGHVS and CDR2 is FQNEAQ. DNA of the CDR3: TGTGCCACCGGGCCCAGAGTAAACCTTAACTATGGCTACACCTTC. This sequence encodes CATGPRVNLNYGYTF.

In its sample, this clonotype was seen many times. The V gene is TRBV13, the J gene TRBJ2-7; TRBD1 is a possible D gene (6 bases). The CDR3 is 14 amino acids. Germline V CDR1 and CDR2: PRHDT, FYEKMQ (reference sequence). Trimming pared 5 bases from V and 2 bases from J, leaving 13 bases between. This CDR3 is CASSIPRDTYEQYV. In DNA form, the CDR3 reads TGTGCCAGCAGCATCCCCCGGGACACCTACGAGCAGTACGTC.

This clonotype occurred many times. V usage is TRBV6-5 and J usage is TRBJ2-7; D is perhaps TRBD1 or TRBD2 (5 bases each). Trimming took 0 bases from V and 6 from J, leaving 9 bases between them. This CDR3 contains 13 residues. CDR1 is MNHEY, CDR2 SVGAGI, per germline. Here the CDR3 reads CASSYSRGTEQYF. The CDR3 region has the DNA TGTGCCAGCAGTTACTCGAGGGGCACCGAGCAGTACTTC.

The chain employs TRBV5-4 and TRBJ2-5, with D perhaps TRBD2 (6 bases). The germline gives CDR1 SGHNT, CDR2 YYREEE (reference sequence). The CDR3 has 15 amino acids. The ends were cut back, 1 base at V and 0 bases at J, with 10 bases in the middle. The CDR3 here is CASSLPGSHQETQYF. The CDR3 DNA follows: TGTGCCAGCAGCTTGCCCGGGAGCCACCAAGAGACCCAGTACTTC.

This clonotype was picked up many times. The chain carries TRBV20-1 and TRBJ1-2, with D perhaps matching TRBD1 (5 bases). Trimming shortened V by 1 base and J by 7 bases, and 7 bases separated the two germline ends. The CDR3 contains 11 residues. CDR1 and CDR2 from the germline V gene are DFQATT and SNEGSKA (reference sequence). The CDR3 here is CSARVGGGYTF. CDR3 coding DNA: TGCAGTGCTAGAGTCGGGGGTGGCTACACCTTC.

Ten or more counts support this clonotype. V and J are TRBV25-1 and TRBJ1-4; D may be TRBD1 (5 bases). Germline V gene data show CDR1 as MGHDK and CDR2 as SYGVNS. CDR3 length: 14 residues. The ends were cut back, 4 bases at V and 3 bases at J, with 9 bases in the middle. The CDR3 DNA is TGTGCCAGCAGTGTTCAGGGAGCTAATGAAAAACTGTTTTTT. This codes for CASSVQGANEKLFF.

This clonotype has ten or more counts. The rearrangement joins TRBV5-1 to TRBJ2-7; D is undetermined. The CDR3 sequence is 13 residues long. Germline V gene lookup returns CDR1 SGHRS and CDR2 YFSETQ. V was clipped by 2 bases and J by 4 bases, with 10 bases between them. CDR3 region: CASSFNIGYEQYF. In nucleotides, the CDR3 is TGCGCCAGCAGCTTTAACATAGGGTACGAGCAGTACTTC.

The sample holds many counts of this clonotype. The chain carries TRBV29-1 and TRBJ1-1; 8 bases agree with TRBD1. CDR1 is SQVTM and CDR2 is ANQGSEA in the germline V gene. The CDR3 is made up of 13 amino acids. V shed 6 bases, J shed 11 bases, and the junction held 14 bases outside the gene matches. CDR3 amino acids: CSVPFSGGGEAFF. Here the CDR3 DNA reads TGCAGCGTGCCATTCTCAGGGGGCGGGGAGGCTTTCTTT. The full variable domain, completed using reference TRBV29-1 and TRBJ1-1, is SAVISQKPSRDICQRGTSLTIQCQVDSQVTMMFWYRQQPGQSLTLIATANQGSEATYESGFVIDKFPISRPNLTFSTLTVSNMSPEDSSIYLCSVPFSGGGEAFFGQGTRLTVV.

The table lists this clonotype with a few counts. V is TRBV28 and J is TRBJ2-7; D is tentatively TRBD1 or TRBD2 (5 bases each). Trimming removed 2 bases from V and 5 bases from J, with 16 bases in between. The CDR3 consists of 15 residues. Germline CDR1 is MDHEN and CDR2 is SYDVKM. CDR3 protein: CASSLDRLPKDEQYF. The CDR3 bases are TGTGCCAGCAGTTTAGACAGACTACCTAAGGACGAGCAGTACTTC.